The 20 T cell receptor beta chains below all came from one sample that was sequenced in a study of Graves' ophthalmopathy and Graves' hyperthyroidism (dated by TCRdb to the late 2010s). The run used an Illumina HiSeq 2000. For repertoire sequencing, TCR beta CDR3 regions were amplified from RNA transcripts. HTBI primers and the Qiagen OneStep RT-PCR kit were used in a first-round RT-PCR, which was followed by a second-round multiplex PCR, size selection and purification. Through fastp at Q25 and MiXCR, TCRdb rebuilt clones from the public reads, retaining in-frame beta chains. Every distinct CDR3 protein forms one entry, paired with its most common genes and DNA. The sample data list approximately 480,000 distinct CDR3 sequences, and roughly 14% of these were observed just once. The ten largest clones capture roughly 9.8% of the sample. Sequencing used blood. The receptors derive from a woman younger than 45 with Graves' ophthalmopathy. Donor details come from another sample of the same person, matched by shared clones.

This clonotype appeared many times. The chain is built from TRBV6-2 or TRBV6-3 and TRBJ2-7; D possibly corresponds to TRBD1 (5 bases). V shed 0 bases and J shed 5 bases, with 14 bases lying between them. This CDR3 is 15 amino acids long. Germline values: CDR1 MNHEY, CDR2 SVGEGT. This CDR3 is CASSYSNAGPNEQYF. In DNA form, the CDR3 reads TGTGCCAGCAGTTACTCGAATGCAGGGCCCAACGAGCAGTACTTC.

This clonotype occurred many times. This chain uses TRBV11-2 with TRBJ1-1; no firm D call. The germline V gene has CDR1 SGHAT and CDR2 FQNNGV. The CDR3 sequence is 13 residues long. V was shortened by 0 bases and J by 4 bases, with 6 bases between the two germline ends. Here the CDR3 DNA reads TGTGCCAGCAGCTTAGAACGTGTCACTGAAGCTTTCTTT. This codes for CASSLERVTEAFF.

This clonotype has a count of ten or more. The chain joins TRBV20-1 to TRBJ2-7; D is possibly TRBD1 or TRBD2 (5 bases each). Germline CDR1 DFQATT, CDR2 SNEGSKA (reference sequence). The CDR3 is 14 amino acids. Between the trimmed V and J ends, which lost 2 bases and 7 bases, there was a span of 18 bases. CDR3 sequence reads: CSARSGQGNEEQYF. The CDR3 nucleotides are TGCAGTGCTAGATCGGGGCAGGGAAATGAAGAGCAGTACTTC.

This clonotype appeared many times. The CDR3 sequence: CASSLEWTELYTGELFF. DNA for the CDR3: TGTGCCAGCAGCTTAGAGTGGACAGAGTTATACACCGGGGAGCTGTTTTTT. The rearrangement uses TRBV11-2 and TRBJ2-2; D might be TRBD1 (6 bases). CDR3 size: 17 residues. Between the trimmed V and J ends, which lost 0 bases and 3 bases, there was a span of 14 bases. CDR1 SGHAT and CDR2 FQNNGV come from the germline V gene.

V usage is TRBV5-1 and J usage is TRBJ1-1; D uncertain. CDR1 is SGHRS, CDR2 YFSETQ, per germline. The V end lost 2 bases, the J end lost 2 bases, and 16 bases lay between the germline ends. This CDR3 region has 16 residues. The CDR3 sequence: CASSFFGGGLNTEAFF. The CDR3 DNA is TGCGCCAGCAGCTTCTTTGGTGGAGGCCTTAACACTGAAGCTTTCTTT.

This clonotype was recorded many times. CDR3 bases: TGTGCCAGCAGCCCCGGACCCCCCCAGGGCTACACCTTC. Translated: CASSPGPPQGYTF. The chain joins TRBV11-2 to TRBJ1-2; D remains ambiguous. Germline V CDR1 and CDR2: SGHAT, FQNNGV. This CDR3 has 13 residues. V shed 5 bases and J shed 8 bases, with 15 bases lying between them.

This clonotype was seen ten or more times. The V gene is TRBV27, the J gene TRBJ2-7; D assignment may be TRBD1 or TRBD2 (6 bases each). This CDR3 has 14 residues. Germline V gene data show CDR1 as MNHEY and CDR2 as SMNVEV (reference sequence). Trimming pared 3 bases from V and 2 bases from J, leaving 11 bases between. CDR3 region: CASSFYREAYEQYF. DNA of the CDR3: TGTGCCAGCAGTTTTTACAGGGAGGCCTACGAGCAGTACTTC.

This clonotype has ten or more counts. V usage is TRBV2 and J usage is TRBJ1-1; D call uncertain. Trimming stripped 7 bases from V and 7 bases from J, with 13 bases between. Germline CDR1 and CDR2: SNHLY and FYNNEI. This CDR3 is 12 amino acids long. The DNA of the CDR3 is TGTGCCAGCATGAGGGCACCTGGTGAAGCTTTCTTT. Protein product: CASMRAPGEAFF.

The chain combines TRBV2 with TRBJ2-4; 9 bases align to TRBD2. The V segment lost 8 bases and the J segment 3 bases; nucleotides outside the gene matches: 8. This CDR3 comprises 15 residues. Germline-derived CDR1 and CDR2 are SNHLY and FYNNEI. The CDR3 nucleotides read TGTGCCAGCCGGACTAGCGAGGGGTACAAAAACATTCAGTACTTC. Protein product: CASRTSEGYKNIQYF.

This clonotype has at least ten counts. The J gene is TRBJ1-1, the V gene TRBV28; no firm D call. Germline V gene lookup returns CDR1 MDHEN and CDR2 SYDVKM. V was trimmed by 6 bases and J by 0 bases, leaving 20 bases between them. The CDR3 has 17 residues. The CDR3 DNA follows: TGTGCCAGCAGCCCCCCAGGACCGGTACTAATGAACACTGAAGCTTTCTTT. Translating gives CASSPPGPVLMNTEAFF.

The chain employs TRBV6-5 and TRBJ2-5; no reliable D call. Per the germline V gene, CDR1 is MNHEY and CDR2 is SVGAGI. V lost 7 bases, J lost 5 bases, and 14 bases lay in between. The CDR3 is 13 amino acids. This CDR3 reads CASTWTLRETQYF. The DNA for the CDR3 is TGTGCCAGCACTTGGACCCTGCGGGAGACCCAGTACTTC.

J is TRBJ1-5 and V is TRBV3-1; D unclear. V was shortened by 0 bases and J by 4 bases, with 7 bases between the two germline ends. The CDR3 has 14 amino acids. Looked up from germline, CDR1 is LGHDT and CDR2 is YNNKEL (reference sequence). The CDR3 sequence: CASSQDWGNQPQHF. The CDR3 nucleotides are TGTGCCAGCAGCCAAGATTGGGGAAATCAGCCCCAGCATTTT.

This clonotype appeared many times. V is TRBV7-2 and J is TRBJ2-5; weak D call: TRBD2 (7 bases). The V and J ends lost 2 bases and 5 bases respectively, with 18 bases between them. CDR1 is SGHTA, CDR2 FQGNSA, per germline. CDR3 size: 16 residues. CDR3 coding DNA: TGTGCCAGCAGCTTAAATGGCGGGGGCTCCACGGAGACCCAGTACTTC. It codes for CASSLNGGGSTETQYF.

As regards this clonotype: A much bigger clone sits one base away, suggesting this may be a read error. The gene calls are TRBV5-1 and TRBJ2-2, with D possibly matching TRBD1 (6 bases). Germline-derived CDR1 and CDR2 are SGHRS and YFSETQ. V was clipped by 5 bases and J by 4 bases, with 21 bases between them. The CDR3 loop spans 17 amino acids. DNA for the CDR3: TGCGCCAGCAGTCCGTTACAGGGATCGTACGGCACCGGGGAGCTGTTTTTT. The encoded protein is CASSPLQGSYGTGELFF. Filled out from reference TRBV5-1 and TRBJ2-2, the complete variable domain reads KAGVTQTPRYLIKTRGQQVTLSCSPISGHRSVSWYQQTPGQGLQFLFEYFSETQRNKGNFPGRFSGRQFSNSRSEMNVSTLELGDSALYLCASSPLQGSYGTGELFFGEGSRLTVL.

This clonotype was recorded at least ten times. The chain links TRBV6-5 to TRBJ1-2; D is perhaps TRBD1 (6 bases). The CDR3 is 13 residues long. Germline lookup yields CDR1 MNHEY and CDR2 SVGAGI. Trimming stripped 6 bases from V and 7 bases from J, with 15 bases between. CDR3 nucleotide sequence: TGTGCCAGCAGCCAAGACAGGATCGGTGGCTACACCTTC. Encoded protein: CASSQDRIGGYTF.

This sequence joins TRBV7-9 and TRBJ1-5; maybe TRBD1 (5 bases). The CDR3 sequence is 15 residues long. V lost 0 bases to trimming and J lost 8 bases, with 14 bases between them. Germline CDR1 is SEHNR and CDR2 is FQNEAQ (reference sequence). CDR3 loop: CASSLAQGEEEPQHF. The CDR3 bases are TGTGCCAGCAGCTTAGCCCAGGGTGAAGAGGAGCCCCAGCATTTT.

This clonotype was seen at least ten times. V usage is TRBV27 and J usage is TRBJ1-6; 7 positions match TRBD1. From germline, CDR1 is MNHEY and CDR2 SMNVEV (reference sequence). V lost 3 bases to trimming and J lost 7 bases; unmatched junction nucleotides: 6. This CDR3 region has 15 residues. CDR3 DNA: TGTGCCAGCAGTTTTACAGGGGAAAACAATTCACCCCTCCACTTT. Its translation: CASSFTGENNSPLHF.

This clonotype has ten or more counts. V usage is TRBV20-1 and J usage is TRBJ2-5; 10 bases are shared with TRBD2. After removal of 5 bases from V and 7 bases from J, the junction contained 10 bases not matched to a gene. This CDR3 contains 14 residues. Germline assignment: CDR1 DFQATT and CDR2 SNEGSKA (reference sequence). Here the CDR3 reads CSAGGAGGLGTQYF. The CDR3 nucleotides are TGCAGTGCTGGGGGAGCGGGGGGGCTCGGGACCCAGTACTTC.

Details on this clonotype: This may come from a read error, since a much larger clone is one base off. The CDR3 ends on some other residue instead of the conserved phenylalanine or tryptophan, so this is likely a read error. The chain couples TRBV20-1 to TRBJ2-7; the D gene is possibly TRBD1 (6 bases). The CDR3 is 14 amino acids. Per germline, CDR1 DFQATT and CDR2 SNEGSKA (reference sequence). The germline V and J ends were trimmed by 7 bases and 3 bases, with 19 bases remaining between them. The CDR3 protein is CSGKTDSAFYEQYY. CDR3 sequence (DNA): TGCAGTGGCAAAACGGACAGCGCCTTCTACGAGCAGTACTAC.

This clonotype was seen at least ten times. The chain has TRBV28 and TRBJ2-7; D gene unclear. The V end was cut by 3 bases, the J end by 2 bases, with 11 bases between. The length of the CDR3 is 14 residues. The germline gives CDR1 MDHEN, CDR2 SYDVKM. CDR3 loop: CASSFLGNTYEQYF. CDR3 in DNA: TGTGCCAGCAGTTTTTTAGGCAACACCTACGAGCAGTACTTC. The complete variable domain, with remaining parts taken from reference TRBV28 and TRBJ2-7, reads DVKVTQSSRYLVKRTGEKVFLECVQDMDHENMFWYRQDPGLGLRLIYFSYDVKMKEKGDIPEGYSVSREKKERFSLILESASTNQTSMYLCASSFLGNTYEQYFGPGTRLTVT.